This T cell receptor (beta chain) derives from a study of regulatory T cells in long-lasting Graves disease. Study-level results: Favored usage of TRBV28, TRBJ1-2 and TRBJ2-5 was recorded in persistent disease. Persistent-disease Graves' patients showed less TCR diversity than new cases.

Trimming removed 0 bases from V and 0 bases from J, with 6 bases in between. Germline lookup yields CDR1 DFQATT and CDR2 SNEGSKA (reference sequence). The CDR3 runs 15 residues. This clonotype has more than one count but fewer than ten. Its matching antigen is unknown. Time point denoted: newly diagnosed GD, antithyroid drugs for less than 3 months. RNA isolated from PBMCs was used to make the TCR library. Libraries of TCR beta came from iRepertoire HTBI primers plus Arm-PCR of CDR3 regions. TCRdb itself ran the multiplex PCR reads through MiXCR, one entry per CDR3 protein. This sample has a few hundred thousand distinct CDR3 sequences, with about a sixth found just once. The same data also contributed to another study, on T cells in Graves' hyperthyroidism and ophthalmopathy. This second study notes: The model made its ophthalmopathy prediction, and onset followed a median roughly 6.5 months later.

The sample consisted of peripheral blood mononuclear cells (PBMCs), taken at new diagnosis, from a patient treated with antithyroid drugs. The chain joins TRBV20-1 to TRBJ1-6; D remains unclear. The receptor comes from a man in his forties with Graves disease. CDR3 bases: TGCAGTGCTAGAGACGGCGGCTCCTATAATTCACCCCTCCACTTT. This translates into CSARDGGSYNSPLHF.